This section outlines one T cell receptor beta chain sequence together with its context. Its antigen is still unknown. V was cut by 6 bases and J by 2 bases, with 14 bases left in between. The CDR3 spans 14 residues. Germline values: CDR1 MNHNS, CDR2 SASEGT. TCRdb reanalysed the 5' RACE reads using MiXCR and keeps one entry per CDR3 protein. The sample shows some 240,000 distinct CDR3 sequences, about a sixth of them seen only once. The sample belongs to a study of CD8 T cells in ankylosing spondylitis. Study-wide results and caveats: Seemingly distinctive of ankylosing spondylitis blood was a TCR beta motif formed by eight highly homologous variants.

Sequencing input: blood, either unsorted or a sorted T cell fraction (not recorded which). The receptor's source is a male donor with ankylosing spondylitis or in good health (not recorded which). The chain recombines TRBV6-1 with TRBJ2-7, with unresolved D. CDR3 coding DNA: TGTGCCAGCAGCCCGGAGAGGACCCCCTACGAGCAGTACTTC. It codes for CASSPERTPYEQYF.